The 21 T cell receptor beta chains given below trace back to one sample, sequenced in a study of T cell repertoires in ileal Crohn's disease. Method: immunoSEQ multiplex PCR; TCRdb's copy keeps in-frame clones and lacks some. Of some 6,700 clones in the sample, over 80% were seen once. Sequenced material: ileal tissue. The receptor set was obtained from an adult with Crohn's disease.

This clone was recorded only once. The gene calls are TRBV28 and TRBJ1-2, with 8 nucleotides matching TRBD1. Trimming took 6 bases from V and 5 from J; bases not matched to a gene: 8. Germline V gene sequence: CDR1 MDHEN, CDR2 SYDVKM. This CDR3 has 14 residues. DNA for the CDR3: TGTGCCAGCAGACTTGGACAGGGCGTTTATGGCTACACCTTC. Amino acids: CASRLGQGVYGYTF.

This chain joins TRBV6-6 and TRBJ1-1; D not resolved. CDR3 length: 13 amino acids. The V and J ends lost 3 bases and 4 bases respectively, with 9 bases between them. Germline CDR1 MNHNY, CDR2 SVGAGI (reference sequence). CDR3 bases: TGTGCCAGCAGTTATGGAGGGCCCACTGAAGCTTTCTTT. Protein product: CASSYGGPTEAFF.

This clone was picked up a small number of times. The DNA for the CDR3 is TGTGCCAGCAACAAACAGGGTAGCACTGAAGCTTTCTTT. Translating gives CASNKQGSTEAFF. This chain joins TRBV6-6 and TRBJ1-1; tentative D call: TRBD1 (6 bases). The CDR3 contains 13 residues. V was cut by 7 bases and J by 4 bases, with 13 bases left in between. CDR1 and CDR2 from the germline V gene are MNHNY and SVGAGI (reference sequence).

The V and J genes are TRBV7-8 and TRBJ1-4; the match to TRBD1 covers 9 bases. V shed 1 base, J shed 10 bases, and the junction held 10 bases outside the gene matches. CDR3 length: 16 residues. The germline CDR1 and CDR2 sequences are SGHVS and FQNEAQ. CDR3 coding DNA: TGTGCCAGCAGCTTAGGAGGGGGGACAGGGAGGGGAAAACTGTTTTTT. Translation: CASSLGGGTGRGKLFF.

The genes are TRBV18 and TRBJ2-3, with 8 bases fitting TRBD1. Germline-derived CDR1 and CDR2 are KGHSH and LQKENI. CDR3 length equals 15 residues. V trimming: 3 bases; J trimming: 3 bases; junction bases outside the gene matches: 5. The CDR3, as DNA: TGTGCCAGCTCACCGCAGGGGGCTTGGACAGATACGCAGTATTTT. Encoded protein: CASSPQGAWTDTQYF.

The chain links TRBV7-8 to TRBJ2-7; 7 bases fit TRBD1. Germline CDR1 reads SGHVS; CDR2 reads FQNEAQ. CDR3 size: 13 residues. Unmatched junction bases numbered 7, after V lost 4 bases and J lost 7 bases. The CDR3 here is CASSSYRGGEQYF. Written as DNA, the CDR3 is TGTGCCAGCAGCTCATACAGGGGTGGGGAGCAGTACTTC.

The V and J genes are TRBV28 and TRBJ2-7; 8 bases agree with TRBD1. J was trimmed by 0 bases and V by 2 bases; bases with no gene match: 6. This CDR3 region has 16 residues. CDR1 and CDR2 (germline): MDHEN, SYDVKM. The CDR3 DNA sequence: TGTGCCAGCAGTTTACAAGGGACAGGTAGCTCCTACGAGCAGTACTTC. Translation gives CASSLQGTGSSYEQYF.

The V call is TRBV6-6, the J call TRBJ2-3, with D tentatively TRBD1 (5 bases). The CDR3 has 14 residues. V shed 6 bases and J shed 4 bases, with 14 bases lying between them. Germline V gene sequence: CDR1 MNHNY, CDR2 SVGAGI (reference sequence). The CDR3, as DNA: TGTGCCAGCAGGGATCTTAAGGGGTCAGATACGCAGTATTTT. Its translation: CASRDLKGSDTQYF.

This clone appeared a few times. This sequence joins TRBV4-2 and TRBJ2-5; D possibly corresponds to TRBD2 (6 bases). Trimming took 8 bases from V and 5 from J, leaving 18 bases between them. This CDR3 region has 14 residues. Germline CDR1 LGHNA, CDR2 YNFKEQ. CDR3 nucleotide sequence: TGTGCCAGCGCTCGTGGGGGGATCGATGAGACCCAGTACTTC. This encodes CASARGGIDETQYF.

The CDR3 bases are TGTGCCAGCAGCTTTTCCGCAGGGGGAAACACCATATATTTT. This sequence encodes CASSFSAGGNTIYF. The chain couples TRBV5-4 to TRBJ1-3; the D gene is possibly TRBD1 (5 bases). The CDR3 contains 14 residues. V shed 2 bases and J shed 4 bases, with 10 bases lying between them. Germline V gene lookup returns CDR1 SGHNT and CDR2 YYREEE (reference sequence).

The chain uses TRBV7-2 and TRBJ2-7, with D hard to call. In germline, CDR1 is SGHTA, CDR2 FQGNSA. Trimming cost V 6 bases and J 5 bases, with 14 bases left between them. The CDR3 sequence is 13 residues long. In DNA, the CDR3 is TGTGCCAGCAGACCTGCCCCCCTAGACGAGCAGTACTTC. Protein sequence: CASRPAPLDEQYF.

The chain employs TRBV15 and TRBJ2-1, with TRBD2 matching over 10 bases. After removal of 3 bases from V and 8 bases from J, the junction contained 13 bases not matched to a gene. The CDR3 totals 17 residues. Germline V gene lookup returns CDR1 LNHNV and CDR2 YYDKDF (reference sequence). Here the CDR3 reads CATSSSRASGSWDEQFF. The CDR3 DNA is TGTGCCACCAGCAGTTCTAGGGCTAGCGGGAGTTGGGATGAGCAGTTCTTC.

The CDR3 DNA reads TGTGCCAGCAGCGTGGAGGTAGCGGTGTACAATGAGCAGTTCTTC. Translated: CASSVEVAVYNEQFF. The J gene is TRBJ2-1, the V gene TRBV9; tentatively, D is TRBD2 (6 bases). The CDR3 covers 15 residues. V shed 2 bases and J shed 4 bases, with 13 bases lying between them. Germline loops: CDR1 SGDLS, CDR2 YYNGEE.

This clone has a handful of counts. The chain is built from TRBV19 and TRBJ2-2; 13 positions match TRBD2. CDR1 LNHDA and CDR2 SQIVND come from the germline V gene (reference sequence). V was pared by 10 bases and J by 7 bases, with 9 bases of the junction left unmatched. CDR3 length: 15 residues. CDR3 protein: CATRLAGGLGGELFF. Written as DNA, the CDR3 is TGTGCCACCCGACTAGCGGGAGGATTGGGCGGGGAGCTGTTTTTT.

V and J are TRBV5-1 and TRBJ2-7, with D possibly TRBD2 on 6 matching bases. Germline lookup yields CDR1 SGHRS and CDR2 YFSETQ. The CDR3 length is 12 residues. Trimming pared 5 bases from V and 2 bases from J, leaving 8 bases between. The CDR3 nucleotides are TGCGCCAGCAGACGGGAGACCTACGAGCAGTACTTC. As protein: CASRRETYEQYF. The whole variable domain, filled in from reference TRBV5-1 and TRBJ2-7, reads KAGVTQTPRYLIKTRGQQVTLSCSPISGHRSVSWYQQTPGQGLQFLFEYFSETQRNKGNFPGRFSGRQFSNSRSEMNVSTLELGDSALYLCASRRETYEQYFGPGTRLTVT.

The V gene is TRBV28, the J gene TRBJ2-6; D is uncertain. The V gene lost 5 bases and the J gene lost 2 bases, with 10 bases spanning the gap. The CDR3 runs 15 residues. Germline V CDR1 and CDR2: MDHEN, SYDVKM. The CDR3 nucleotides read TGTGCCAGCAGTCCCGACTGGGCTGGGGCCAACGTCCTGACTTTC. It translates to CASSPDWAGANVLTF. The full variable domain, completed using reference TRBV28 and TRBJ2-6, is DVKVTQSSRYLVKRTGEKVFLECVQDMDHENMFWYRQDPGLGLRLIYFSYDVKMKEKGDIPEGYSVSREKKERFSLILESASTNQTSMYLCASSPDWAGANVLTFGAGSRLTVL.

The V and J genes are TRBV5-6 and TRBJ2-3; unclear D gene. Germline V gene data show CDR1 as SGHDT and CDR2 as YYEEEE. V gave up 2 bases and J gave up 12 bases, with 22 bases separating them. The CDR3 runs to 15 residues. Here the CDR3 DNA reads TGTGCCAGCAGCTTCTATACCACCCAAAGACAAAGACAGTATTTT. Amino acids: CASSFYTTQRQRQYF.

The table lists this clone with a few counts. This chain uses TRBV5-4 with TRBJ1-1; a possible D gene is TRBD1 (5 bases). CDR3 length: 14 residues. Trimming removed 4 bases at V and 1 base at J, with 11 bases between. Per germline, CDR1 SGHNT and CDR2 YYREEE (reference sequence). The CDR3 DNA sequence: TGTGCCAGCAGCCGAGATAGGGGGAACACTGAAGCTTTCTTT. Translated, it gives CASSRDRGNTEAFF.

Points on this clone: Within the sample, other DNA sequences also encode this same CDR3. The chain links TRBV6-1 to TRBJ1-2; D perhaps matches TRBD1 (6 bases). Trimming took 5 bases from V and 7 from J, leaving 11 bases between them. CDR1 MNHNS and CDR2 SASEGT come from the germline V gene. The CDR3 length is 12 residues. In nucleotides, the CDR3 is TGTGCCAGCAGTACCAACAGGGCTGGCTACACCTTC. Protein: CASSTNRAGYTF.

The chain uses TRBV5-8 and TRBJ1-2; tentatively, D is TRBD1 (6 bases). V lost 4 bases, J lost 5 bases, and 12 bases lay in between. The CDR3 length is 13 residues. Germline values: CDR1 SGHTS, CDR2 YDEGEE. CDR3 nucleotides: TGTGCCAGCAGCGGCAGGGGTCTTTATGGCTACACCTTC. Translation: CASSGRGLYGYTF.

This rearrangement joins TRBV5-1 to TRBJ2-7, with 10 nucleotides matching TRBD1. Trimming cost V 3 bases and J 4 bases; bases outside gene matches: 7. The CDR3 covers 15 residues. Germline V CDR1 and CDR2: SGHRS, YFSETQ. The CDR3 loop is CASSSKTGGKYEQYF. In DNA form, the CDR3 reads TGCGCCAGCAGCTCCAAGACAGGGGGCAAGTACGAGCAGTACTTC.